This T cell receptor beta chain came from a study of blood T cell repertoires in COVID-19. Germline CDR1 SEHNR, CDR2 FQNEAQ (reference sequence). The CDR3 is 15 amino acids. Between the trimmed V and J ends, which lost 1 base and 4 bases, there was a span of 13 bases. Using immunoSEQ multiplex PCR, the repertoire was profiled, and TCRdb retains in-frame clones only, with some absent. The sample has about 170,000 clones; 88% are singletons. The sequenced sample was peripheral blood. The chain uses TRBV7-9 and TRBJ1-1, with TRBD1 as a possible D gene (5 bases). The sequence came from a man between 60 and 75 years old with acute or convalescent COVID-19. The CDR3 DNA reads as TGTGCCAGCAGCTTAGAGCAGGGCGTCGGCACTGAAGCTTTCTTT. Amino acids: CASSLEQGVGTEAFF.